This T cell receptor (beta chain) was identified during a study of graft-versus-host responses after intestinal transplantation. Remarks on this clone: Antigen unknown.

The CDR3 is made up of 14 amino acids. V lost 3 bases and J lost 7, with 10 bases in between. The V gene's germline CDR1 is MDHEN and CDR2 SYDVKM. Repertoires were generated with immunoSEQ multiplex PCR, while TCRdb's copy carries only in-frame clones and drops some. The sample yields approximately 76,000 clones, over 75% seen once. V and J are TRBV28 and TRBJ1-6, with TRBD1 as a possible D gene (6 bases). This clonotype originated in a human donor who was the organ donor for an intestinal transplant. Sequenced here: unstimulated CD4+ T cells sorted from spleen or lymph node cells, sampled before transplant. The CDR3 sequence is CASSLGAPNSPLHF. The CDR3 DNA sequence: TGTGCCAGCAGTTTGGGGGCGCCGAATTCACCCCTCCACTTT.